Presented here are 25 T cell receptor beta chains from one specimen sequenced in a study of blood T cell repertoires in COVID-19. Sequencing used immunoSEQ multiplex PCR; TCRdb keeps in-frame clones, though not all of them. The table lists roughly 77,000 clones, 80% to 90% of them singletons. Material for sequencing was peripheral blood. These receptor sequences come from a man aged 50-59 years with active COVID-19.

This chain joins TRBV5-1 and TRBJ2-6, with D perhaps matching TRBD1 (6 bases). Germline V lookup: CDR1 SGHRS, CDR2 YFSETQ. The CDR3 contains 15 residues. Deletions cut 4 bases from V and 1 base from J, with 9 bases between. CDR3 coding DNA: TGCGCCAGCAGCATTCAGGGGTCTGGGGCCAACGTCCTGACTTTC. Protein: CASSIQGSGANVLTF.

This sequence joins TRBV6-5 and TRBJ2-7; 8 nucleotides match TRBD2. V gave up 6 bases and J gave up 2 bases; unmatched junction bases: 6. Germline V gene data show CDR1 as MNHEY and CDR2 as SVGAGI. This CDR3 has 14 residues. CDR3 DNA: TGTGCCAGCAGGGGGCTAGCGGGTACCTACGAGCAGTACTTC. Residues: CASRGLAGTYEQYF.

The gene calls are TRBV7-3 and TRBJ2-3; TRBD1 matches 9 bases. The J segment lost 3 bases and the V segment lost 5 bases, leaving 6 bases of the junction unmatched. CDR3 length: 15 residues. Germline V gives CDR1 SGHTA, CDR2 FQGTGA. The DNA of the CDR3 is TGTGCCAGCAGCGAGGCCGGGACAGGGACAGATACGCAGTATTTT. It encodes CASSEAGTGTDTQYF.

This chain uses TRBV28 with TRBJ2-1; D gene ambiguous. The germline CDR1 and CDR2 sequences are MDHEN and SYDVKM. Trimming stripped 5 bases from V and 5 bases from J, with 25 bases between. There are 18 residues in the CDR3. The CDR3 loop is CASSRSQYDYSKNNEQFF. Written as DNA, the CDR3 is TGTGCCAGCAGTCGATCCCAATACGATTACAGCAAAAACAATGAGCAGTTCTTC.

This clone was counted a few times. The CDR3 here is CASSPIGSNTGELFF. CDR3 sequence (DNA): TGTGCCAGCAGCCCCATCGGGTCGAACACCGGGGAGCTGTTTTTT. This chain uses TRBV14 with TRBJ2-2; D is undetermined. Germline V CDR1 and CDR2: SGHDN, FVKESK. CDR3 length: 15 amino acids. Deletions cut 4 bases from V and 0 bases from J, with 9 bases between.

V usage is TRBV6-5 and J usage is TRBJ1-6, with 9 nucleotides matching TRBD1. CDR1 is MNHEY, CDR2 SVGAGI, per germline. The ends lost 2 bases at V and 7 bases at J; junction bases unmatched: 3. The length of the CDR3 is 15 residues. CDR3 sequence reads: CASSYEGTGNSPLHF. The CDR3 bases are TGTGCCAGCAGTTACGAGGGGACAGGGAATTCACCCCTCCACTTT.

The chain employs TRBV7-9 and TRBJ1-5; D is uncertain. The CDR3 sequence is 16 residues long. V was pared by 3 bases and J by 0 bases, with 12 bases between. Looked up from germline, CDR1 is SEHNR and CDR2 is FQNEAQ (reference sequence). Here the CDR3 reads CASSFFGDYSNQPQHF. CDR3 DNA: TGTGCCAGCAGCTTTTTCGGGGATTATAGCAATCAGCCCCAGCATTTT.

The chain carries TRBV9 and TRBJ2-1, with 9 bases aligning to TRBD2. V lost 5 bases and J lost 6; bases outside the gene matches: 9. The CDR3 totals 15 residues. Germline V lookup: CDR1 SGDLS, CDR2 YYNGEE. The CDR3: CASSASGRRVNEQFF. The CDR3 nucleotides read TGTGCCAGCAGTGCAAGCGGGAGGAGGGTCAATGAGCAGTTCTTC. The full variable domain, rest sourced from reference TRBV9 and TRBJ2-1, is DSGVTQTPKHLITATGQRVTLRCSPRSGDLSVYWYQQSLDQGLQFLIQYYNGEERAKGNILERFSAQQFPDLHSELNLSSLELGDSALYFCASSASGRRVNEQFFGPGTRLTVL.

The J gene is TRBJ2-1, the V gene TRBV15, with 7 bases that match TRBD2. The germline CDR1 and CDR2 sequences are LNHNV and YYDKDF (reference sequence). This CDR3 is 17 amino acids long. The ends lost 2 bases at V and 7 bases at J; junction bases unmatched: 14. CDR3 in DNA: TGTGCCACCAGCAGACACCGTGGCGGCGGGGGAGCTAATGAGCAGTTCTTC. Its translation is CATSRHRGGGGANEQFF.

A single count supports this clone. This rearrangement joins TRBV2 to TRBJ2-3; D is ambiguous. The CDR3 runs to 13 residues. The V gene's germline CDR1 is SNHLY and CDR2 FYNNEI. Trimming shortened V by 7 bases and J by 0 bases, and 8 bases separated the two germline ends. As DNA, the CDR3 is TGTGCCAGCAAACAATCTAGCACAGATACGCAGTATTTT. Its protein product is CASKQSSTDTQYF.

This clone has a single count. J is TRBJ1-6 and V is TRBV28; tentative D call: TRBD1 (5 bases). Germline V gene sequence: CDR1 MDHEN, CDR2 SYDVKM. This CDR3 contains 14 residues. V was cut by 6 bases and J by 5 bases, with 11 bases left in between. The chain's CDR3 is CASRGGTNNSPLHF. In nucleotides, the CDR3 is TGTGCCAGCAGGGGGGGGACGAATAATTCACCCCTCCACTTT.

The genes are TRBV19 and TRBJ2-3, with unresolved D. Trimming removed 6 bases from V and 2 bases from J, with 9 bases in between. This CDR3 has 13 residues. CDR1 and CDR2 (germline): LNHDA, SQIVND (reference sequence). The CDR3 DNA sequence: TGTGCCAGTAGCCCAACATCCACAGATACGCAGTATTTT. Residues: CASSPTSTDTQYF.

This clone was seen a handful of times. CDR3 DNA: TGCGCCAGCAGCCAGAGACAGAGAAATTCACCCCTCCACTTT. It codes for CASSQRQRNSPLHF. This chain uses TRBV4-1 with TRBJ1-6, with a possible D match to TRBD1 (5 bases). The CDR3 consists of 14 residues. CDR1 is MGHRA and CDR2 is YSYEKL in the germline V gene. With 3 bases removed from V and 7 bases from J, the gap between germline ends came to 10 bases.

This clone has only one observation. The chain couples TRBV7-9 to TRBJ1-6; D uncertain. Germline V gene lookup returns CDR1 SEHNR and CDR2 FQNEAQ (reference sequence). The CDR3 is made up of 18 amino acids. Trimming shortened V by 3 bases and J by 0 bases, and 15 bases separated the two germline ends. The DNA for the CDR3 is TGTGCCAGCAGCTTCGGTGCGCCGGGGAGCTCCTATAATTCACCCCTCCACTTT. It translates to CASSFGAPGSSYNSPLHF.

The sample holds a few counts of this clone. The rearrangement uses TRBV20-1 and TRBJ1-5; 8 nucleotides line up with TRBD1. CDR1 DFQATT and CDR2 SNEGSKA come from the germline V gene (reference sequence). V shed 3 bases and J 0 bases; nucleotides not matched to a gene: 13. The length of the CDR3 is 18 residues. The CDR3 DNA reads as TGCAGTGCTAGTGGCGGGACAGGCTACCAGTATAGCAATCAGCCCCAGCATTTT. Its translation is CSASGGTGYQYSNQPQHF.

This clone was detected a few times. The chain carries TRBV7-9 and TRBJ1-4; 11 bases map to TRBD1. V shed 5 bases and J 6 bases; nucleotides not matched to a gene: 2. This CDR3 is built from 14 residues. Germline CDR1 SEHNR, CDR2 FQNEAQ (reference sequence). The CDR3: CASSLGQGDEKLFF. The DNA for the CDR3 is TGTGCCAGCAGCCTGGGACAGGGGGATGAAAAACTGTTTTTT.

The chain carries TRBV7-9 and TRBJ1-4; 11 bases are shared with TRBD1. The CDR3 totals 16 residues. J gave up 8 bases and V 4 bases, and 9 bases lay outside the gene matches. Germline assignment: CDR1 SEHNR and CDR2 FQNEAQ (reference sequence). This CDR3 is CASSYISGTGGEKLFF. DNA for the CDR3: TGTGCCAGCAGCTACATTTCCGGGACAGGGGGGGAAAAACTGTTTTTT.

This chain uses TRBV5-6 with TRBJ2-1; 9 bases map to TRBD2. V gave up 4 bases and J gave up 0 bases; unmatched junction bases: 5. This CDR3 has 16 residues. The germline V gene encodes CDR1 SGHDT and CDR2 YYEEEE. DNA for the CDR3: TGTGCCAGCAGCAGACTAGCGGAGTACTCCTACAATGAGCAGTTCTTC. Translated, it gives CASSRLAEYSYNEQFF.

This chain joins TRBV10-3 and TRBJ2-1; D gene ambiguous. The CDR3 runs to 14 residues. Germline V gene lookup returns CDR1 ENHRY and CDR2 SYGVKD. Trimming removed 4 bases from V and 0 bases from J, with 7 bases in between. The DNA of the CDR3 is TGTGCCATCAGTGGCGGAAGCTCCTACAATGAGCAGTTCTTC. It encodes CAISGGSSYNEQFF.

This clone appeared once. This chain connects TRBV7-2 to TRBJ1-4, with 7 nucleotides matching TRBD1. Unmatched junction bases numbered 7, after V lost 3 bases and J lost 6 bases. CDR1 SGHTA and CDR2 FQGNSA come from the germline V gene. The CDR3 is 15 amino acids. The CDR3 spells CASSFLGQPYEKLFF. CDR3 nucleotide sequence: TGTGCCAGCAGCTTTTTGGGACAGCCTTATGAAAAACTGTTTTTT.

The chain links TRBV29-1 to TRBJ2-7, with 8 bases lining up with TRBD1. This CDR3 region has 14 residues. V dropped 4 bases and J dropped 0; count of bases not matched to a gene: 5. In germline, CDR1 is SQVTM, CDR2 ANQGSEA. Here the CDR3 reads CSVVTTGVSYEQYF. The CDR3 DNA reads as TGCAGCGTTGTTACGACAGGGGTCTCCTACGAGCAGTACTTC.

The chain has TRBV29-1 and TRBJ2-5; tentatively, D is TRBD2 (7 bases). There are 15 residues in the CDR3. Germline assignment: CDR1 SQVTM and CDR2 ANQGSEA. The V gene lost 2 bases and the J gene lost 1 base, with 14 bases spanning the gap. The CDR3 bases are TGCAGCGTTGAATTGGCGGGGGCTTTCCAAGAGACCCAGTACTTC. Translating it yields CSVELAGAFQETQYF.

The J gene is TRBJ2-7, the V gene TRBV11-2; TRBD2 matches at 16 bases. After removal of 5 bases from V and 7 bases from J, the junction contained 14 bases not matched to a gene. CDR1 is SGHAT and CDR2 is FQNNGV in the germline V gene. The CDR3 runs to 18 residues. The CDR3, as DNA: TGTGCCAGCAGCAAAAACCCGGGACTAGCGGGAGGGTCGCGTGAGCAGTACTTC. Translated, it gives CASSKNPGLAGGSREQYF.

The J gene is TRBJ2-1, the V gene TRBV6-2 or TRBV6-3; 9 bases align to TRBD1. The CDR3 extends over 13 amino acids. J was trimmed by 9 bases and V by 5 bases; bases with no gene match: 5. CDR1 and CDR2 (germline): MNHEY, SVGEGT. CDR3 region: CASSRDRVSEQFF. CDR3 in DNA: TGTGCCAGCAGTAGGGACAGGGTGAGTGAGCAGTTCTTC.

The rearrangement joins TRBV2 to TRBJ1-4, with 7 bases that match TRBD1. Looked up from germline, CDR1 is SNHLY and CDR2 is FYNNEI. This CDR3 spans 15 amino acids. The ends lost 8 bases at V and 1 base at J; junction bases unmatched: 7. CDR3 DNA sequence: TGTGCCAGCCGCGTACAGGGGCAAACTAATGAAAAACTGTTTTTT. Its translation is CASRVQGQTNEKLFF.